The 16 T cell receptor beta chains listed next were all sequenced from one sample in a study of T cell responses to AZD1222 COVID-19 vaccine. Only in-frame clones appear in the TCRdb table, and some are missing; sequencing was by immunoSEQ multiplex PCR. The data show about 110,000 clones, with around 85% seen just once and roughly 4.8% held by the top ten. This specimen was peripheral blood, taken on day 0 of AZD1222 vaccination. The origin of the receptors is an adult in good health.

The J gene is TRBJ1-5, the V gene TRBV27; 9 nucleotides agree with TRBD1. CDR1 is MNHEY, CDR2 SMNVEV, per germline (reference sequence). CDR3 size: 15 residues. The V and J ends lost 2 bases and 7 bases, in that order; junction bases with no gene match: 6. CDR3 sequence: CASSLGTGFDQPQHF. For the CDR3, the DNA is TGTGCCAGCAGTTTAGGGACAGGGTTTGACCAGCCCCAGCATTTT.

The V and J genes are TRBV5-4 and TRBJ2-1, with TRBD2 matching 7 bases. The CDR3 contains 15 residues. Germline CDR1 is SGHNT and CDR2 is YYREEE (reference sequence). The V gene end was trimmed by 5 bases and the J gene end by 9 bases; junction bases not matched to a gene: 14. This chain's CDR3 is CASSPRETPGGEQFF. The DNA for the CDR3 is TGTGCCAGCAGTCCTAGGGAGACGCCGGGGGGTGAGCAGTTCTTC.

The rearrangement uses TRBV29-1 and TRBJ2-3; TRBD2 matches 7 bases. From germline, CDR1 is SQVTM and CDR2 ANQGSEA. The V and J ends lost 7 bases and 3 bases, in that order; junction bases with no gene match: 1. There are 11 residues in the CDR3. CDR3 in DNA: TGCAGCGGGGGGGGGACAGATACGCAGTATTTT. Encoded protein: CSGGGTDTQYF.

The chain combines TRBV28 with TRBJ1-1; TRBD1 might be the D (6 bases). Germline V gene data show CDR1 as MDHEN and CDR2 as SYDVKM. The germline V and J ends were trimmed by 5 bases and 0 bases, with 19 bases remaining between them. This CDR3 has 17 amino acids. CDR3: CASSTETRTAMNTEAFF. DNA for the CDR3: TGTGCCAGCAGTACCGAAACAAGGACAGCCATGAACACTGAAGCTTTCTTT.

The chain has TRBV9 and TRBJ2-2; D is unclear. CDR3 length: 14 amino acids. The germline CDR1 and CDR2 sequences are SGDLS and YYNGEE. Trimming cost V 3 bases and J 4 bases, with 10 bases left between them. The CDR3 DNA is TGTGCCAGCAGCGAGGGCTCAGTCACCGGGGAGCTGTTTTTT. Translated, it gives CASSEGSVTGELFF. The whole variable domain, remainder taken from reference TRBV9 and TRBJ2-2, is DSGVTQTPKHLITATGQRVTLRCSPRSGDLSVYWYQQSLDQGLQFLIQYYNGEERAKGNILERFSAQQFPDLHSELNLSSLELGDSALYFCASSEGSVTGELFFGEGSRLTVL.

This chain uses TRBV7-2 with TRBJ2-3; weak D call: TRBD2 (5 bases). V was shortened by 1 base and J by 6 bases, with 8 bases between the two germline ends. This CDR3 is 13 amino acids long. From germline, CDR1 is SGHTA and CDR2 FQGNSA. The CDR3: CASSLDPGDTQYF. The CDR3 nucleotides read TGTGCCAGCAGCTTAGATCCGGGGGATACGCAGTATTTT.

The J gene is TRBJ1-1, the V gene TRBV4-1; possibly TRBD1 for D (6 bases). V lost 5 bases and J 1 base, leaving 20 bases between the germline ends. The length of the CDR3 is 17 residues. Per the germline V gene, CDR1 is MGHRA and CDR2 is YSYEKL. Here the CDR3 reads CASSDYPRGAKNTEAFF. CDR3 bases: TGCGCCAGCAGCGATTACCCGCGGGGGGCTAAGAACACTGAAGCTTTCTTT.

The V call is TRBV4-3, the J call TRBJ2-1; 7 bases are shared with TRBD1. CDR1 LGHNA and CDR2 YSLEER come from the germline V gene. CDR3 length: 17 amino acids. V shed 0 bases, J shed 4 bases, and the junction held 9 bases outside the gene matches. CDR3 DNA: TGCGCCAGCAGCCAAGACACTGTTCGGGACAGTTACAATGAGCAGTTCTTC. It encodes CASSQDTVRDSYNEQFF.

The CDR3 loop reads CASSQDLGTGARQPQHF. CDR3 in DNA: TGCGCCAGCAGCCAAGATCTAGGGACAGGGGCACGGCAGCCCCAGCATTTT. The chain employs TRBV4-1 and TRBJ1-5, with 10 bases that match TRBD1. This CDR3 contains 17 residues. CDR1 and CDR2 (germline): MGHRA, YSYEKL. The V segment lost 0 bases and the J segment 7 bases; nucleotides outside the gene matches: 9.

V usage is TRBV5-1 and J usage is TRBJ2-2; possibly TRBD1 for D (5 bases). Germline V gives CDR1 SGHRS, CDR2 YFSETQ. Trimming left V 3 bases short and J 5 bases short, with 11 bases between. The CDR3 consists of 14 residues. CDR3 amino acids: CASSSAGRTGELFF. CDR3 DNA: TGCGCCAGCAGCTCGGCAGGGCGGACCGGGGAGCTGTTTTTT.

Concerning this clone: Other nucleotide sequences from this sample produce the same CDR3. The rearrangement joins TRBV7-9 to TRBJ1-1; no reliable D call. The CDR3 totals 13 residues. V gave up 1 base and J gave up 2 bases, with 5 bases separating them. Germline V gene data show CDR1 as SEHNR and CDR2 as FQNEAQ (reference sequence). The CDR3 nucleotides are TGTGCCAGCAGCTTAGGGCAAAACACTGAAGCTTTCTTT. Translating it yields CASSLGQNTEAFF.

The rearrangement joins TRBV27 to TRBJ1-5, with TRBD1 identical over 7 bases. After removal of 7 bases from V and 3 bases from J, the junction contained 12 bases not matched to a gene. Germline values: CDR1 MNHEY, CDR2 SMNVEV (reference sequence). There are 16 residues in the CDR3. Here the CDR3 reads CASTHQGQLHNQPQHF. CDR3 sequence (DNA): TGTGCCAGCACCCATCAGGGACAGCTGCACAATCAGCCCCAGCATTTT.

The V and J genes are TRBV28 and TRBJ1-1; D might be TRBD1 (5 bases). CDR1 is MDHEN, CDR2 SYDVKM, per germline. CDR3 size: 13 residues. Trimming stripped 3 bases from V and 4 bases from J, with 9 bases between. For the CDR3, the DNA is TGTGCCAGCAGTTTGTGGGGACCCACTGAAGCTTTCTTT. Translating it yields CASSLWGPTEAFF.

The V gene is TRBV5-1, the J gene TRBJ1-2, with D unresolved. The V gene's germline CDR1 is SGHRS and CDR2 YFSETQ. Trimming shortened V by 4 bases and J by 1 base, and 8 bases separated the two germline ends. CDR3 size: 13 residues. The DNA of the CDR3 is TGCGCCAGCAGCGACGGGGTTAACTATGGCTACACCTTC. As protein: CASSDGVNYGYTF. The complete variable domain, with remaining parts taken from reference TRBV5-1 and TRBJ1-2, reads KAGVTQTPRYLIKTRGQQVTLSCSPISGHRSVSWYQQTPGQGLQFLFEYFSETQRNKGNFPGRFSGRQFSNSRSEMNVSTLELGDSALYLCASSDGVNYGYTFGSGTRLTVV.

This clone was seen a handful of times. The chain is built from TRBV29-1 and TRBJ1-2; D not certain. The V end was cut by 2 bases, the J end by 5 bases, with 9 bases between. CDR1 is SQVTM and CDR2 is ANQGSEA in the germline V gene. The CDR3 totals 12 residues. The CDR3 region has the DNA TGCAGCGTTGAACGACAACGATATGGCTACACCTTC. Protein product: CSVERQRYGYTF. Complete variable domain (other parts from reference TRBV29-1 and TRBJ1-2): SAVISQKPSRDICQRGTSLTIQCQVDSQVTMMFWYRQQPGQSLTLIATANQGSEATYESGFVIDKFPISRPNLTFSTLTVSNMSPEDSSIYLCSVERQRYGYTFGSGTRLTVV.

The rearrangement links TRBV7-3 to TRBJ2-7; TRBD1 agrees at 12 bases. V dropped 8 bases and J dropped 6; count of bases not matched to a gene: 11. CDR1 is SGHTA, CDR2 FQGTGA, per germline. The CDR3 sequence is 15 residues long. For the CDR3, the DNA is TGTGCCAGCTCGCTGAAGGGACAGGGGGCGTCCGAGCAGTACTTC. This codes for CASSLKGQGASEQYF.